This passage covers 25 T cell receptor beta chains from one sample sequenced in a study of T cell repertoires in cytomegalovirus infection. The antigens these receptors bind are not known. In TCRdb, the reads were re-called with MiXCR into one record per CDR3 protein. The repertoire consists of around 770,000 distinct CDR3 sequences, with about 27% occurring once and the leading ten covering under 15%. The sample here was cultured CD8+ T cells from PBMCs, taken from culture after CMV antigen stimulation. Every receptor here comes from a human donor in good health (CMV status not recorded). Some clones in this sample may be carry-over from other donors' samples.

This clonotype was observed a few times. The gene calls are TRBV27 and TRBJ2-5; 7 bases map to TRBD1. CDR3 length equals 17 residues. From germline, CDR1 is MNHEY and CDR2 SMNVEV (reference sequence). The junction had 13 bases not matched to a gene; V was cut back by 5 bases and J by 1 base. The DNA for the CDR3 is TGTGCCAGCAGTCCTCGCTTAGAGACAGGGACCCAAGAGACCCAGTACTTC. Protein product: CASSPRLETGTQETQYF.

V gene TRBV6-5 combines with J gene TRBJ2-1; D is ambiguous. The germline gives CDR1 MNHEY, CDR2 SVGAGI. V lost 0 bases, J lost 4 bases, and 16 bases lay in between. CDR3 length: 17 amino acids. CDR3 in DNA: TGTGCCAGCAGTTACTCGAGCGTAGCCGCCCCTTACAATGAGCAGTTCTTC. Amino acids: CASSYSSVAAPYNEQFF.

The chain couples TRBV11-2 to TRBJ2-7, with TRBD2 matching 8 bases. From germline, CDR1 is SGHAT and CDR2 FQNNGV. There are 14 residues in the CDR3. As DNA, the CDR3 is TGTGCCAACAGCTCCCCGGGACTAGGCTACGAGCAGTACGTC. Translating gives CANSSPGLGYEQYV.

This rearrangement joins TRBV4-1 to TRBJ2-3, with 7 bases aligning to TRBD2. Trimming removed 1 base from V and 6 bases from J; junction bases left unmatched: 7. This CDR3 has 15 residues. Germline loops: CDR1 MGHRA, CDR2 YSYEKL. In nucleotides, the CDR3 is TGCGCCAGCAGCCAAGGGGGACTACCCGCGGATACGCAGTATTTT. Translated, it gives CASSQGGLPADTQYF.

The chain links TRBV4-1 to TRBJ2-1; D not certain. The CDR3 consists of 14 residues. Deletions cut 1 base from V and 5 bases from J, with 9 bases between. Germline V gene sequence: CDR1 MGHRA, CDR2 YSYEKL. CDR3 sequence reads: CASSQVLEHNEQFF. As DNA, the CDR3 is TGCGCCAGCAGCCAAGTATTGGAGCACAATGAGCAGTTCTTC.

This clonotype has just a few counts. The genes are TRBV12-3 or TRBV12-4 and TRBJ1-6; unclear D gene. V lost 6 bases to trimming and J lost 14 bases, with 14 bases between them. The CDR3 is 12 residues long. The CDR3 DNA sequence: TGTGCCAGCAGCTCCCTGAGGGCGGCCCTCCACTTT. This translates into CASSSLRAALHF.

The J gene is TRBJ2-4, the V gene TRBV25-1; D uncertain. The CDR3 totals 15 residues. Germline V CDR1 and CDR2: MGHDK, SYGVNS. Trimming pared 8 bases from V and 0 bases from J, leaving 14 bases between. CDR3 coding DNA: TGTGCCAGCCAGAGGTCTGGGCTAGCCAAAAACATTCAGTACTTC. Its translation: CASQRSGLAKNIQYF.

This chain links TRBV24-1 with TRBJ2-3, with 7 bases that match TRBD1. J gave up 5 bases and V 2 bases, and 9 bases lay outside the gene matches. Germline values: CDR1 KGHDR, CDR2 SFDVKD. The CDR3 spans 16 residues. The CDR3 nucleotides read TGTGCCACCAGTGATTCGACAGGGCTGATGGAAGATACGCAGTATTTT. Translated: CATSDSTGLMEDTQYF.

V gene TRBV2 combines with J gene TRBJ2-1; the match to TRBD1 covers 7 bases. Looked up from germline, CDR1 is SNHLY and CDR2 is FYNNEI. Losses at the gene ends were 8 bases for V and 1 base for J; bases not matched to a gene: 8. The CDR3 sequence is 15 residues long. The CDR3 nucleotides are TGTGCCAGCGTTTCTTCAGGGGGTTCCTACAATGAGCAGTTCTTC. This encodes CASVSSGGSYNEQFF.

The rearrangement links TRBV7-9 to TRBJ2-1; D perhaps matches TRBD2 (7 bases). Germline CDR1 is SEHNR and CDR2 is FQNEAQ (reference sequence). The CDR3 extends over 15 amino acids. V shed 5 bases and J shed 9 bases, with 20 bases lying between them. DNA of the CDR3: TGTGCCAGCAGCAGGGGGGGGTCCCGGATGGGTGAGCAGTTCTTC. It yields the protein CASSRGGSRMGEQFF.

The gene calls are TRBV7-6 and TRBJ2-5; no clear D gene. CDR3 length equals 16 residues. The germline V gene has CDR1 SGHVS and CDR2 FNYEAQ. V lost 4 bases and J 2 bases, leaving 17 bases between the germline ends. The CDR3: CASSSSSGDTQETQYF. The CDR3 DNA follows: TGTGCCAGCAGCTCCTCCTCCGGTGACACTCAAGAGACCCAGTACTTC.

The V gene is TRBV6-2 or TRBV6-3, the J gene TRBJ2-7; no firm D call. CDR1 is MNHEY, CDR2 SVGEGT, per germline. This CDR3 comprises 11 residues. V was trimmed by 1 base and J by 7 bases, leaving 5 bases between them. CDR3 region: CASSYYGEQYV. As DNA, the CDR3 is TGTGCCAGCAGTTACTACGGGGAGCAGTACGTC.

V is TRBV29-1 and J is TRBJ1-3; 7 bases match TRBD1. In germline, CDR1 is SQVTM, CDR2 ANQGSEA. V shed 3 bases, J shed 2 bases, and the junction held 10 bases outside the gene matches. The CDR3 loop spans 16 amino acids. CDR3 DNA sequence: TGCAGCGTTGAGGAGGGAGAGGGGGCAACTGGAAACACCATATATTTT. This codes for CSVEEGEGATGNTIYF.

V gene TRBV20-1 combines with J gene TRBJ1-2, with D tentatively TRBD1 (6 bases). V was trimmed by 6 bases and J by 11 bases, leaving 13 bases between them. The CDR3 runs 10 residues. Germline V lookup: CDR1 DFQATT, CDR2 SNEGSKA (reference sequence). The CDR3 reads CSADPGQYTF. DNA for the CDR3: TGCAGTGCCGACCCGGGACAATACACCTTC.

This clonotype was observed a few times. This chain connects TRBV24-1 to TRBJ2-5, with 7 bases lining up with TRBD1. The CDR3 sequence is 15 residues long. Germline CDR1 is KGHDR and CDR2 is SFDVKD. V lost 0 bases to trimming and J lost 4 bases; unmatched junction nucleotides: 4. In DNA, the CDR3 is TGTGCCACCAGTGATTTGACAGGGGCCGGAGAGACCCAGTACTTC. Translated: CATSDLTGAGETQYF.

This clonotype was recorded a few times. DNA for the CDR3: TGTGCCATCAGTGCTTCCGACAGCTACGAGCAGTACGTC. Translated, it gives CAISASDSYEQYV. The J gene is TRBJ2-7, the V gene TRBV10-3; possible D gene TRBD1, 5 bases. V was pared by 4 bases and J by 3 bases, with 10 bases between. Germline CDR1 reads ENHRY; CDR2 reads SYGVKD. The length of the CDR3 is 13 residues.

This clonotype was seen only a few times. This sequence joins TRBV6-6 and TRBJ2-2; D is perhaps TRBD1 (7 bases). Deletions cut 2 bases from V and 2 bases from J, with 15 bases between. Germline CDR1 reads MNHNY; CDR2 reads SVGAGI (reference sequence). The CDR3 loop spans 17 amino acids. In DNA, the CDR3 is TGTGCCAGCAGTTACGGCGGAGGGGGCTTTAACACCGGGGAGCTGTTTTTT. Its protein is CASSYGGGGFNTGELFF.

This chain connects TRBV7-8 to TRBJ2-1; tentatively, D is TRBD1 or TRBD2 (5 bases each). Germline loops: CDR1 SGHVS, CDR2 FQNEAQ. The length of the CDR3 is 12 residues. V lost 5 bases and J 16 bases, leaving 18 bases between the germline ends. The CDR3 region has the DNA TGTGCCAGCAGCCCCGGGACCTTCAAGAATTTCTTC. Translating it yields CASSPGTFKNFF.

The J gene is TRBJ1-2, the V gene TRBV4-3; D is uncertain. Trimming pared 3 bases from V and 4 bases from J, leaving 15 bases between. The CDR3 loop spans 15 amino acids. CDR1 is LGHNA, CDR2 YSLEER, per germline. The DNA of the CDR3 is TGCGCCAGCAGCCATACACCCGGGGAGGGCTATGGCTACACCTTC. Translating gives CASSHTPGEGYGYTF.

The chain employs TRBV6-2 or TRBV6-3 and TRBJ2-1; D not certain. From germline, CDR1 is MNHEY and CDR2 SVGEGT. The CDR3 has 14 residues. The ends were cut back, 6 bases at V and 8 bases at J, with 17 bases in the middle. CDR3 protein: CASSYPGWGDEQFF. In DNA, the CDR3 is TGTGCCAGCAGCTATCCCGGATGGGGTGATGAGCAGTTCTTC.

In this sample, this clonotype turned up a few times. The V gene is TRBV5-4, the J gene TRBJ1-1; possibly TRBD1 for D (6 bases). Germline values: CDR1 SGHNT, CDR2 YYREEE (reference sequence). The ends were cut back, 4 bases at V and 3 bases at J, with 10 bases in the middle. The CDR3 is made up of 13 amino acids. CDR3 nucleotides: TGTGCCAGCAGCCCTGGACAGTACACTGAAGCTTTCTTT. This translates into CASSPGQYTEAFF.

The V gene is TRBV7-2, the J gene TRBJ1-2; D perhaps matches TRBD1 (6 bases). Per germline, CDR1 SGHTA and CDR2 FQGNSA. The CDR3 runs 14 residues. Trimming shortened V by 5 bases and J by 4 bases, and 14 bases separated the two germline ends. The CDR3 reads CASSAATGTYGYTF. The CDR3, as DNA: TGTGCCAGCAGCGCAGCGACAGGAACCTATGGCTACACCTTC.

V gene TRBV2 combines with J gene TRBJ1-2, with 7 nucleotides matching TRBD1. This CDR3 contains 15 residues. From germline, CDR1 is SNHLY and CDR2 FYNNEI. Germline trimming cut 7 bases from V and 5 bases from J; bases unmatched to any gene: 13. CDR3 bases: TGTGCCAGCAAGAGGACTACAGGGGCCATGTATGGCTACACCTTC. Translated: CASKRTTGAMYGYTF.

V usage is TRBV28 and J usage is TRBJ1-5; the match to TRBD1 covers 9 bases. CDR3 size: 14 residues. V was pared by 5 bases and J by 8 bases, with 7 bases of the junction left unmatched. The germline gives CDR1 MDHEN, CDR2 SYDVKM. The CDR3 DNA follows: TGTGCCAGCAGTCCCCGGACAGGGGCAGAGCCCCAGCATTTT. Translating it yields CASSPRTGAEPQHF.

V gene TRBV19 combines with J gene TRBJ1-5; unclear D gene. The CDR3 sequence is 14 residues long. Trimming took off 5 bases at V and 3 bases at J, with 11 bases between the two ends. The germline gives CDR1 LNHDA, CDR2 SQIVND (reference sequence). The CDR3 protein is CASSEHSYNQPQHF. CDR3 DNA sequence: TGTGCCAGTAGTGAACACAGTTACAATCAGCCCCAGCATTTT.